The present entry profiles one T cell receptor (beta chain) with its context. Libraries were prepared by immunoSEQ multiplex PCR; TCRdb keeps only in-frame clonotypes and omits some of them. The sample contains around 90,000 clones, approximately 90% of which appear only once. The record originates from a study of OX40 agonist ivuxolimab in advanced cancers. This CDR3 region has 14 residues. The V end lost 2 bases, the J end lost 4 bases, and 11 bases lay between the germline ends. Germline V gene data show CDR1 as LNHDA and CDR2 as SQIVND (reference sequence). The source of this sequence is an adult with an advanced solid tumor such as melanoma, head and neck, liver or kidney cancer. The chain is built from TRBV19 and TRBJ1-1; D not certain. Sequencing used CD4+ or CD8+ T cells sorted from blood, obtained in a trial of the OX40 agonist ivuxolimab. The CDR3 DNA sequence: TGTGCCAGTAGTATATTGGACGCGGGCACTGAAGCTTTCTTT. Encoded protein: CASSILDAGTEAFF.